Listed below are T cell receptor beta chains from one sample, sequenced in a study of preoperative IRX-2 immunotherapy in early breast cancer. Repertoires were generated with immunoSEQ multiplex PCR, while TCRdb's copy carries only in-frame clones and drops some. The data show over 60,000 clones, 94% seen once. The specimen was collected from a patient treated with IRX-2 immunotherapy. Receptors were obtained from a human donor with breast cancer. The CDR3 runs from the conserved cysteine through the conserved F or W.

V gene	J gene	CDR3 protein
TRBV7-9	TRBJ2-5	CASSLPAGSGGAMETQYF
TRBV7-6	TRBJ2-1	CASSPGGVEQFF
TRBV21-1	TRBJ2-5	CATRVAETQYF
TRBV7-9	TRBJ2-2	CASSAGLLIDGELFF
TRBV28	TRBJ1-6	CASSLQQGRGSPLHF
TRBV11-3	TRBJ2-1	CASSPTGVWNEQFF
TRBV28	TRBJ1-2	CASSLTRRGYTF
TRBV7-2	TRBJ2-1	CASSGRGPYNEQFF
TRBV6-6	TRBJ2-7	CASSYSGLAGEQYF
TRBV6-1	TRBJ1-6	CASSETGFYSPLHF
TRBV11-2	TRBJ1-2	CASSSSNYGYTF
TRBV7-2	TRBJ2-3	CASSSPLAGSTDTQYF
TRBV5-6	TRBJ1-2	CASSGSGTGGFGYTF
TRBV6-5	TRBJ1-3	CASSSRGDSGNTIYF
TRBV5-6	TRBJ1-3	CASSREAGSGNTIYF
TRBV18	TRBJ2-3	CASSPLTSGSTDTQYF
TRBV11-2	TRBJ2-1	CASRPDWGRAYYNEQFF
TRBV29-1	TRBJ2-3	CSHGLAGGRGDTQYF
TRBV9	TRBJ1-6	CASSVEGDYNSPLHF
TRBV4-1	TRBJ2-1	CASRAPGTSGYNEQFF
TRBV28	TRBJ1-6	CASSLMAAYNSPLHF
TRBV7-9	TRBJ2-7	CASSLSWGGKRGGRYEQYF
TRBV10-3	TRBJ2-5	CAISESVRGPSLLPETQYF
TRBV5-1	TRBJ1-2	CASSQGQGNSFGYTF
TRBV2	TRBJ1-5	CASSPGVNSNQPQHF
TRBV7-2	TRBJ2-5	CASSGLAGRRQETQYF
TRBV7-2	TRBJ1-2	CASSLNPTGGYTF
TRBV2	TRBJ1-6	CASSEMGWGNSPLHF
TRBV2	TRBJ2-1	CASSERGTGAYDEQFF
TRBV18	TRBJ1-6	CASSRDGPGVNSPLHF
TRBV11-3	TRBJ2-7	CASSGLATEQYF
TRBV4-3	TRBJ2-3	CASSHAVTSGGVFPADTQYF
TRBV10-3	TRBJ2-3	CAIRKREGTDTQYF
TRBV5-1	TRBJ2-7	CASSKADSSRLYEQYF
TRBV7-9	TRBJ1-2	CASSLAVAANGYTF
TRBV11-2	TRBJ2-7	CASSDLDYEQYF
TRBV30	TRBJ2-1	CAWRAGSYNEQFF
TRBV18	TRBJ2-7	CASSQQLAYEQYF
TRBV19	TRBJ2-7	CASSFRDARIPEQYF
TRBV5-1	TRBJ2-2	CASSRWGGDGELFF
TRBV28	TRBJ1-4	CASRVAREKLFF